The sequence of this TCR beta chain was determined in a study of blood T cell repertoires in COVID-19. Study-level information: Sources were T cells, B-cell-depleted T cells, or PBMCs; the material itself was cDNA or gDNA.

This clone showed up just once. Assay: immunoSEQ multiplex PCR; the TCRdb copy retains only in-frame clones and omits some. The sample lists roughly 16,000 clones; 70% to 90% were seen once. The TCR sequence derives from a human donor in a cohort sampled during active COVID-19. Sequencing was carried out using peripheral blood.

The chain's CDR3 is CASSKTSGVQTQYF. CDR3 DNA sequence: TGTGCCAGTAGTAAGACTAGCGGGGTACAGACCCAGTACTTC. The chain couples TRBV19 to TRBJ2-5; TRBD2 aligns across 11 bases. CDR1 and CDR2 (germline): LNHDA, SQIVND (reference sequence). Trimming cost V 4 bases and J 6 bases; bases outside gene matches: 4. This CDR3 has 14 amino acids.